The subject of this entry is one T cell receptor beta chain. This receptor's antigen is unknown. A junction boundary mismatches the germline segment, possibly from a read error. To prepare the library, the immunoSEQ multiplex PCR assay was applied. On the study's bioinformatics: A statistical classification framework was built to diagnose cytomegalovirus status from the catalog of TCR beta chain sequences. TCRdb limited this immuneACCESS table to in-frame rearrangements with V and J called. A share of clones is missing; checked studies link under half to unresolved V genes, and the rest is unexplained. V and J calls and clone size are those listed in that table; D and trimming were worked out from the DNA. The sample table holds 250,000 to 300,000 clones, of which almost 90% were seen once. The top ten hold under 0.4% of the sample. The source of the sample is a study of cytomegalovirus exposure and HLA in healthy donors (TCRdb year 2017). Regarding the study in general: A later analysis indicated that the 120 validation repertoires were generated on the platform also employed for the 700 or so repertoires of the first cohort. The study aimed to test whether signatures of past pathogen exposure could be identified by cataloging public T cell receptors. In addition to the first cohort of several hundred subjects, a separate validation cohort of about 120 different subjects was used. To predict cytomegalovirus infection status, the study combined high-throughput TCR immunosequencing, statistical association of individual TCRs with disease status, and machine learning. What the work shows at the level of the full study, not this receptor alone: The study gave a list of more than 150 TCR beta chains associated with cytomegalovirus. Three of the identified cytomegalovirus-associated TCR beta chains were confirmed in vitro to be specific for cytomegalovirus antigens. Most TCR sequences were observed very rarely across donors, whereas some public TCRs were present in many individuals. All 120 or so repertoires were used to score co-occurrence in the validation cohort in a later analysis, because that analysis had no HLA typing for the cohort. The classifier was reported to diagnose cytomegalovirus status with high specificity and sensitivity in both the original cohort and the validation cohort. Subsequent analysis determined that TCRs grouped into clusters in the first cohort also showed a tendency toward co-occurrence across the 120 or so validation repertoires, and 94% of cluster scores exceeded 0. It was suggested by the authors that the approach could potentially be generalized to other disease states and immunological phenotypes.

The donors belonged to the validation cohort of over a hundred subjects, which was separate from the approximately 610-subject first cohort. Per the germline V gene (reference sequence), LNHDA is the CDR1 and SQIVND is the CDR2. The CDR3, from cysteine to phenylalanine, totals 15 residues. The read is trimmed to its CDR3 DNA, 45 bases read in frame from base 1. The chain employs TRBV19 and TRBJ2-3, with no confident D gene call. The receptor's source is a woman younger than 35 in good health and CMV-seronegative. The specimen was PBMCs. CDR3 reads: CASRGAVNVRDTQYF. The DNA is TGTGCTAGTAGAGGCGCGGTAAACGTAAGAGATACGCAGTATTTT. The full variable domain, with segments outside the CDR3 supplied by the reference TRBV19 and TRBJ2-3 proteins, appears as DGGITQSPKYLFRKEGQNVTLSCEQNLNHDAMYWYRQDPGQGLRLIYYSQIVNDFQKGDIAEGYSVSREKKESFPLTVTSAQKNPTAFYLCASRGAVNVRDTQYFGPGTRLTVL.